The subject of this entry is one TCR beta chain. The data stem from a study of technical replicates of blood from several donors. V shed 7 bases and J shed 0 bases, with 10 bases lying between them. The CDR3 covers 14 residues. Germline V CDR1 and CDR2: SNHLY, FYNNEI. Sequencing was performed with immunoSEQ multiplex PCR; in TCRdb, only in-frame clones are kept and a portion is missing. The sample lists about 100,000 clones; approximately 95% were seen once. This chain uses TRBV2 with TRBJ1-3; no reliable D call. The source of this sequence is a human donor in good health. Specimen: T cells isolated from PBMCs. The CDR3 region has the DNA TGTGCCAGCAATGTCCTTTACTCTGGAAACACCATATATTTT. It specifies CASNVLYSGNTIYF. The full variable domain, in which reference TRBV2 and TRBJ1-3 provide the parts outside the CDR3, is EPEVTQTPSHQVTQMGQEVILRCVPISNHLYFYWYRQILGQKVEFLVSFYNNEISEKSEIFDDQFSVERPDGSNFTLKIRSTKLEDSAMYFCASNVLYSGNTIYFGEGSWLTVV.